This T cell receptor beta chain came from a study of blood T cell repertoires in COVID-19. For the study at large: The United States, Italy and Spain provided the acute and convalescent COVID-19 samples. Sources were T cells, B-cell-depleted T cells, or PBMCs; the material itself was cDNA or gDNA.

As handled by the study authors: How many nucleated cells were present was estimated from reference gene primer amplification. Using immunoSEQ multiplex PCR, the repertoire was profiled, and TCRdb retains in-frame clones only, with some absent. V, J and clone size were drawn from that table, and D and trimming were deduced from the DNA. This sample has around 56,000 clones, with 80% found just once. The V gene end was trimmed by 6 bases and the J gene end by 3 bases; junction bases not matched to a gene: 7. Germline V gene data show CDR1 as SNHLY and CDR2 as FYNNEI. The CDR3 loop spans 15 amino acids.

The chain employs TRBV2 and TRBJ1-5, with 8 bases that match TRBD1. The sequenced material came from peripheral blood. The TCR originated in a man in his sixties with acute or convalescent COVID-19. CDR3: CASRQGAMVNQPQHF. CDR3 DNA: TGTGCCAGCAGGCAGGGGGCAATGGTCAATCAGCCCCAGCATTTT.